This is a list of T cell receptor beta chains from one sample in a study of regulatory T cells in long-lasting Graves disease. A single record per CDR3 protein comes from TCRdb applying MiXCR to the multiplex PCR reads. Of 250,000 or so distinct CDR3 sequences in the sample, 20% were seen once. Sequenced material: peripheral blood mononuclear cells (PBMCs), taken at new diagnosis, from a patient treated with antithyroid drugs. All receptors come from a female donor with Graves disease. The CDR3 runs from the conserved cysteine through the conserved F or W. The D gene is left open where the match is weak. Size is omitted from some rows. Given values are once, few, many or a class for expanded clones.

>TRBJ2-4|NA|few|13|TRBV7-9
CASSLPNKNIQYF
TGTGCCAGCAGCCTGCCCAATAAAAACATTCAGTACTTC
>TRBJ2-7|TRBD1|NA|18|TRBV24-1
CATSDPSPRTGGTYEQYF
TGTGCCACCAGTGATCCCTCCCCCAGGACAGGGGGGACCTACGAGCAGTACTTC
>TRBJ1-6|NA|NA|14|TRBV30
CARRQGSYNSPLHF
TGTGCCCGCCGGCAGGGCTCCTATAATTCACCCCTCCACTTT
>TRBJ1-6|TRBD1|NA|14|TRBV20-1
CSAGRQGSNSPLHF
TGCAGTGCTGGCCGACAGGGTAGTAATTCACCCCTCCACTTT
>TRBJ2-7|NA|many|14|TRBV5-1
CASSSLDTGNEQYF
TGCGCCAGCAGCTCCTTGGACACCGGGAACGAGCAGTACTTC
>TRBJ2-1|NA|many|12|TRBV6-2/TRBV6-3
CASYKTGNEQFF
TGTGCCAGTTATAAGACAGGCAATGAGCAGTTCTTC
>TRBJ1-4|NA|NA|14|TRBV5-1
CASSLGEPRGELFF
TGCGCCAGCAGCCTCGGGGAGCCACGGGGAGAACTGTTTTTT
>TRBJ1-1|NA|many|15|TRBV6-1
CASSPVDKANTEAFF
TGTGCCAGCAGTCCCGTGGACAAGGCGAACACTGAAGCTTTCTTT
>TRBJ2-1|TRBD2|many|16|TRBV6-5
CASSYSGAGGLNEQFF
TGTGCCAGCAGTTACTCAGGGGCGGGGGGGCTCAATGAGCAGTTCTTC
>TRBJ2-1|NA|NA|14|TRBV7-9
CASSLPRGATEQFF
TGTGCCAGCAGCTTACCAAGGGGGGCCACTGAGCAGTTCTTC
>TRBJ2-2|NA|NA|15|TRBV24-1
CATSSTGFSSGELFF
TGTGCCACCAGTTCTACGGGCTTCTCGTCCGGGGAGCTGTTTTTT
>TRBJ2-7|NA|NA|13|TRBV18
CASSPGHSYEQYF
TGTGCCAGCTCTCCGGGACATTCCTACGAGCAGTACTTC
>TRBJ2-7|NA|many|15|TRBV12-3/TRBV12-4
CASSPEGGAPYEQYF
TGTGCCAGCAGCCCTGAGGGGGGGGCCCCCTACGAGCAGTACTTC
>TRBJ1-1|TRBD1|NA|13|TRBV7-2
CASSSGTGDKAFF
TGTGCCAGCAGCTCTGGGACAGGGGATAAAGCTTTCTTT
>TRBJ1-5|NA|many|13|TRBV30
CAWSEDSNQPQHF
TGTGCCTGGAGTGAGGATAGCAATCAGCCCCAGCATTTT
>TRBJ2-7|TRBD2|many|16|TRBV27
CASSPRLAGPSYEQYF
TGTGCCAGCAGCCCCAGACTAGCGGGCCCCTCCTACGAGCAGTACTTC
>TRBJ1-1|TRBD1|many|14|TRBV20-1
CSAYGDRGSTEAFF
TGCAGTGCCTACGGGGACAGGGGGAGCACTGAAGCTTTCTTT